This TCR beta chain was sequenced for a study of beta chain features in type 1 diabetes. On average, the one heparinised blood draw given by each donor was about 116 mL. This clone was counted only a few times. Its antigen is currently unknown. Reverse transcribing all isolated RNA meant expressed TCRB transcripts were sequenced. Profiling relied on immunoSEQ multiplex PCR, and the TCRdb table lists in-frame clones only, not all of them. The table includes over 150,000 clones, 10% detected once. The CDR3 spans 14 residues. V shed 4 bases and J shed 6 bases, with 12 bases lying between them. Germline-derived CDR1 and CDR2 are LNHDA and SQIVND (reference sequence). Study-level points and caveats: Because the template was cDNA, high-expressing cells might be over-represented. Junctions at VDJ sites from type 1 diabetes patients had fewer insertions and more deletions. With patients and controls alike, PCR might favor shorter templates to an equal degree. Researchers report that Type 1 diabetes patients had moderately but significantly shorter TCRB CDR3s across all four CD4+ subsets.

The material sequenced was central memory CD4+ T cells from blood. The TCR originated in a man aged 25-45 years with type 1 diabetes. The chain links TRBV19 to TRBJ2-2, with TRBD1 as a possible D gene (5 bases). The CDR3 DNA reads TGTGCCAGTAGTAACCAGGGTTCCGCCGGGGAGCTGTTTTTT. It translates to CASSNQGSAGELFF.